This is a list of T cell receptor beta chains from one sample in a study of post-analysis software for immune sequencing data. MiXCR, run by TCRdb on the PCR reads, gives a single entry per CDR3 protein. The sample includes some 450,000 distinct CDR3 sequences, around 40% of them seen just once. The sequenced material came from blood. These receptors all come from a girl aged 10 to 17 with multiple sclerosis. The CDR3 runs from the conserved cysteine through the conserved F or W. D genes are given only for firm matches. Only some rows state a clone size, as once, few, many or a class for expanded clones.

cdr3_nt cdr3_aa v_call clone_size j_call d_call
TGTGCCAGCAGCCAAGATGTGGGACAGGATACGCAGTATTTT CASSQDVGQDTQYF TRBV14 few TRBJ2-3 TRBD1
TGTGCCAGCAGAGGTTGGTCTAGCGGGAGCTCCTACGAGCAGTACTTC CASRGWSSGSSYEQYF TRBV7-9 NA TRBJ2-7 TRBD2
TGCAGTGCTAGATTGACCGGGAGACGATCCTACGAGCAGTACTTC CSARLTGRRSYEQYF TRBV20-1 few TRBJ2-7 NA
TGCAGCGTTGAAGTAAGGTATAGCGAAACAAAAGGCGGATATGGCTACACCTTC CSVEVRYSETKGGYGYTF TRBV29-1 NA TRBJ1-2 NA
TGTGCCAGCAGCCAAGAGGAGGCAGTTATTAATGAAAAACTGTTTTTT CASSQEEAVINEKLFF TRBV4-2 NA TRBJ1-4 NA
TGCAGTGCTAGAGATTACGACAGGGTCCCCTATGGCTACACCTTC CSARDYDRVPYGYTF TRBV20-1 few TRBJ1-2 TRBD1
TGTGCCAGCAGCTTAGAGTTAGGGACAGGCAAAAACATTCAGTACTTC CASSLELGTGKNIQYF TRBV7-9 NA TRBJ2-4 TRBD1
TGTGCCATCAGGGGGTCTGGGTCTTTGAACACTGAAGCTTTCTTT CAIRGSGSLNTEAFF TRBV10-3 NA TRBJ1-1 NA
TGTGCCAGCAGTTTATTGAGGGGTCAGGTGGGCAATGAGCAGTTCTTC CASSLLRGQVGNEQFF TRBV28 NA TRBJ2-1 NA
TGTGCCAGCAGGAAAGCGGGAGGGGCGCTTGGGCAGTTCTTC CASRKAGGALGQFF TRBV28 once TRBJ2-1 TRBD2
TGTGCCAGCAGCTTACCGGGACTAGGGACCTACGAGCAGTACTTC CASSLPGLGTYEQYF TRBV3-1 NA TRBJ2-7 TRBD2
TGCAGCGTTGAAGAAATGACGGGTTACCAAGAGACCCAGTACTTC CSVEEMTGYQETQYF TRBV29-1 few TRBJ2-5 NA
TGCGCCAGCAGCTTGGGACAGGCTGGGGCCAACGTCCTGACTTTC CASSLGQAGANVLTF TRBV5-1 NA TRBJ2-6 NA
TGTGCCAGCAGCGTGGGACTTGGAACGGGAGGAGGCCCAGATACGCAGTATTTT CASSVGLGTGGGPDTQYF TRBV9 NA TRBJ2-3 TRBD2
TGCAGTGCTAGGGCGGGCCCCCCCTTAGCCAAAAACATTCAGTACTTC CSARAGPPLAKNIQYF TRBV20-1 NA TRBJ2-4 NA
TGCAGCGTTGTTGAGAGGGGGAGCACAGATACGCAGTATTTT CSVVERGSTDTQYF TRBV29-1 few TRBJ2-3 NA
TGTGCCAGCAGTCTAGAGGGAAACGGCGAGCAGTACTTC CASSLEGNGEQYF TRBV12-3/TRBV12-4 NA TRBJ2-7 NA
TGCAGCGTCGCTGACAGGGGGTTCACTGAAGCTTTCTTT CSVADRGFTEAFF TRBV29-1 NA TRBJ1-1 TRBD1
TGTGCCAGCAGCCTGCCAGGCAGTCGCTCCTACAATGAGCAGTTCTTC CASSLPGSRSYNEQFF TRBV4-2 NA TRBJ2-1 NA
TGTGCCAGCACCTCTCTCTGGACAGGCCCAAGCACAGATACGCAGTATTTT CASTSLWTGPSTDTQYF TRBV28 few TRBJ2-3 TRBD1
TGCAGCGCAACGGACAGGGTAAGAGCTTTCTTT CSATDRVRAFF TRBV29-1 NA TRBJ1-1 TRBD1
TGTGCCAGCAGTTCCCTGAGGGGGTCTGGGGCCAACGTCCTGACTTTC CASSSLRGSGANVLTF TRBV28 few TRBJ2-6 NA
TGTGCCAGCAGCTTATTGGCAGGGCGAGGCGAGCAGTACTTC CASSLLAGRGEQYF TRBV7-3 NA TRBJ2-7 NA
TGCGCCAGCAACCCGAGGGCAGGATCGGATAGCAATCAGCCCCAGCATTTT CASNPRAGSDSNQPQHF TRBV5-1 NA TRBJ1-5 NA
TGTGCCAGCAGCCAAGAGGATTCACAGGGGATTGGCTATGGCTACACCTTC CASSQEDSQGIGYGYTF TRBV4-2 NA TRBJ1-2 TRBD1
TGCAGTGCTCCGCCCGACAGGCCCGTGGCAGATACGCAGTATTTT CSAPPDRPVADTQYF TRBV20-1 few TRBJ2-3 NA
TGTGCCACCAGTGATGCCCCGGGACAGGGAACCTACGAGCAGTACTTC CATSDAPGQGTYEQYF TRBV24-1 NA TRBJ2-7 TRBD1
TGCGCCAGCAGCCAAGATCCATACAGGGAAACCTACGAGCAGTACTTC CASSQDPYRETYEQYF TRBV4-1 few TRBJ2-7 NA
TGTGCCAGTCTGGGGACCGTTATGAACACTGAAGCTTTCTTT CASLGTVMNTEAFF TRBV19 NA TRBJ1-1 NA
TGCAGTGCTAAGGGGACCACGAATTCACCCCTCCACTTT CSAKGTTNSPLHF TRBV20-1 NA TRBJ1-6 NA
TGTGCCAGCAGCTTAGCACCTGGCTCCTACGAGCAGTACTTC CASSLAPGSYEQYF TRBV7-2 NA TRBJ2-7 NA
TGTGCCAGCAGCCCGGACTTACAAGAGACCCAGTACTTC CASSPDLQETQYF TRBV4-2 NA TRBJ2-5 NA
TGTGCCAGTAGTGTCTTAGCGGGAGGGGTCAATGAGCAGTTCTTC CASSVLAGGVNEQFF TRBV19 few TRBJ2-1 TRBD2
TGCAGCGTTGCCCACAGGGGGCCCAGGAGTGAGCAGTACTTC CSVAHRGPRSEQYF TRBV29-1 few TRBJ2-5 TRBD1
TGTGCCAGCAGCCCCCTCGGGACTAGCGGAGGCACAGATACGCAGTATTTT CASSPLGTSGGTDTQYF TRBV5-6 NA TRBJ2-3 TRBD2
TGCAGTGCAGAATTTAGAGCAGATACGCAGTATTTT CSAEFRADTQYF TRBV20-1 NA TRBJ2-3 NA
TGTGCCAGCAGTTACTCGAGGAAGTCTGGGGCCAACGTCCTGACTTTC CASSYSRKSGANVLTF TRBV6-5 NA TRBJ2-6 NA
TGTGCCAGCAGTTTACAAGGGACTACAAGCTCCTACGAGCAGTACTTC CASSLQGTTSSYEQYF TRBV28 NA TRBJ2-7 TRBD2
TGCGCCAGCAGCGGGGGACAGGGGCAGAACACTGAAGCTTTCTTT CASSGGQGQNTEAFF TRBV5-1 NA TRBJ1-1 TRBD1
TGCGCCAGCAGCTTGGAACCCGGCATTGGGGCCAACGCCCTGACTTTC CASSLEPGIGANALTF TRBV5-1 few TRBJ2-6 NA
TGCAGTGCTAATAAAGCCGGGGGTAATCAGCCCCAGCATTTT CSANKAGGNQPQHF TRBV20-1 NA TRBJ1-5 NA
TGCAGTCTGAACCTCGGGGACAAGGGTGATCAGCCCCAGCATTTT CSLNLGDKGDQPQHF TRBV20-1 few TRBJ1-5 NA
TGCAGTGCTCACCTAGCGGGAGGGCCAGGTGAGCAGTTCTTC CSAHLAGGPGEQFF TRBV20-1 NA TRBJ2-1 TRBD2
TGCGCCAGCAGCCAAGGACTTCGGACTAGCGGGAGAGATGAGCAGTTCTTC CASSQGLRTSGRDEQFF TRBV4-1 few TRBJ2-1 TRBD2
TGCAGTGCCACGAGCCTGGCGTATAGCAATCAGCCCCAGCATTTT CSATSLAYSNQPQHF TRBV20-1 NA TRBJ1-5 NA
TGTGCCACCAGCAGAGTAGAAGGGCGGAGCACAGATACGCAGTATTTT CATSRVEGRSTDTQYF TRBV15 few TRBJ2-3 NA
TGTGCCAGCAGCTTAGATTGGGGACAGGGTATGCCTGAAGCTTTCTTT CASSLDWGQGMPEAFF TRBV7-9 NA TRBJ1-1 TRBD1
TGTGCCAGCAGCCGGCCACAGGGGAACACTGAAGCTTTCTTT CASSRPQGNTEAFF TRBV7-2 NA TRBJ1-1 NA
TGCGCCAGCAGCCAAGACCAGCGAGGGAACGAGCAGTACTTC CASSQDQRGNEQYF TRBV4-1 NA TRBJ2-7 NA
TGTGCCAGCAGTTACTCAGGGGAGTTAGGCAGCAATCAGCCCCAGCATTTT CASSYSGELGSNQPQHF TRBV6-6 NA TRBJ1-5 NA
TGCGCCAGCAGCTTAACACGTATCGGGGCCGGGGAGCTGTTTTTT CASSLTRIGAGELFF TRBV5-1 once TRBJ2-2 NA